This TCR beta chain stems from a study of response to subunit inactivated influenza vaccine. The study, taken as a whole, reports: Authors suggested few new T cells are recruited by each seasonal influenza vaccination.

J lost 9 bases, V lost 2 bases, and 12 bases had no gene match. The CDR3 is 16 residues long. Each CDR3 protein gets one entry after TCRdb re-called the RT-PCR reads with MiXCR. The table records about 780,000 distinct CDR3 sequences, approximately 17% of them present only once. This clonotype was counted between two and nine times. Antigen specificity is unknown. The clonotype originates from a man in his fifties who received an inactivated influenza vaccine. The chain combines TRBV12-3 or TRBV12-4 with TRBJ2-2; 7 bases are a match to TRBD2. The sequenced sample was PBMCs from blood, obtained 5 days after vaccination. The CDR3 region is CASSLYGREHHRELFF. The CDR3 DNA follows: TGTGCCAGCAGTTTATATGGGCGGGAGCATCATCGGGAGCTGTTTTTT.